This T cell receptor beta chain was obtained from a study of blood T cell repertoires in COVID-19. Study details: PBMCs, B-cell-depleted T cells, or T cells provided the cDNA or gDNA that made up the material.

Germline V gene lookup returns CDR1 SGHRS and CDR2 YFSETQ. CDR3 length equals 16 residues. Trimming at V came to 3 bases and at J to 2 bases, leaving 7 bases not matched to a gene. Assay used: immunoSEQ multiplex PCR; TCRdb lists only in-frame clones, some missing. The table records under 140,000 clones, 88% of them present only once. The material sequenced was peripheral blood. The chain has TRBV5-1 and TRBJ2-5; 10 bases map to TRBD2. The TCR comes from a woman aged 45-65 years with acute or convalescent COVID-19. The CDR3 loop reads CASSSTIAGGQETQYF. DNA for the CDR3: TGCGCCAGCAGCTCAACGATAGCGGGAGGTCAAGAGACCCAGTACTTC.